This entry lists 30 T cell receptor beta chains sequenced from one sample in a study of T cells in narcolepsy listed by TCRdb under 2018. Libraries were constructed by the immunoSEQ multiplex PCR assay. The table was pulled from immuneACCESS by TCRdb, which kept in-frame rearrangements only. Such tables lose some clones; where checked, under half of the loss comes from unresolved V genes, and the rest has no known cause. For this sample the table gives about 30,000 clones, of which roughly 80% were detected only once. Of the sample, under 1.3% falls within the top ten clones. The sequenced sample consisted of CD45RA- memory CD4+ T cells from PBMCs. In light of the paper, this sample's cell subset or site label describes: memory T cells sorted ex vivo from peripheral blood. The source of these receptors is a human donor with narcolepsy.

The V call is TRBV12-5, the J call TRBJ2-7; weak D call: TRBD2 (6 bases). The CDR3 loop spans 14 amino acids. Per the germline V gene, CDR1 is LGHNT and CDR2 is FRNRAP. Between the trimmed V and J ends, which lost 9 bases and 3 bases, there was a span of 18 bases. The CDR3 region has the DNA TGTGCTAGGGGGCCGGGGCGGGGTAGCTACGAGCAGTACTTC. Its protein product is CARGPGRGSYEQYF.

This rearrangement joins TRBV6-1 to TRBJ2-6; D is uncertain. CDR1 and CDR2 from the germline V gene are MNHNS and SASEGT. This CDR3 region has 14 residues. Trimming cost V 7 bases and J 2 bases, with 9 bases left between them. In DNA, the CDR3 is TGTGCCAGCATAGTCGGGCCTGGGGCCAACGTCCTGACTTTC. It encodes CASIVGPGANVLTF.

The chain carries TRBV5-6 and TRBJ2-7; 7 bases fit TRBD1. The trim removed 4 bases at V and 1 base at J, leaving 5 bases unmatched. The CDR3 is made up of 14 amino acids. CDR1 and CDR2 from the germline V gene are SGHDT and YYEEEE. CDR3 DNA sequence: TGTGCCAGCAGCCCTAACAGGGGATCCTACGAGCAGTACTTC. It encodes CASSPNRGSYEQYF.

This clone came up a few times. CDR3 in DNA: TGCAGCGTTGTGCAGGGCCTAAACTATGGCTACACCTTC. Its translation is CSVVQGLNYGYTF. This sequence joins TRBV29-1 and TRBJ1-2; D is perhaps TRBD1 (5 bases). This CDR3 has 13 residues. Trimming stripped 4 bases from V and 2 bases from J, with 11 bases between. Germline CDR1 is SQVTM and CDR2 is ANQGSEA.

As regards this clone: Different DNA sequences within this sample yield the same CDR3. This chain uses TRBV19 with TRBJ2-3; TRBD1 is a possible D gene (5 bases). CDR1 is LNHDA, CDR2 SQIVND, per germline (reference sequence). The CDR3 consists of 14 residues. Trimming removed 3 bases from V and 2 bases from J, with 9 bases in between. For the CDR3, the DNA is TGTGCCAGTAGTATCTCAGGACACACAGATACGCAGTATTTT. Its translation is CASSISGHTDTQYF.

This chain connects TRBV5-1 to TRBJ2-2, with D perhaps TRBD1 (6 bases). Between the trimmed V and J ends, which lost 0 bases and 2 bases, there was a span of 11 bases. CDR3 length equals 16 residues. Germline V gene lookup returns CDR1 SGHRS and CDR2 YFSETQ. The CDR3 protein is CASSLDYRVNTGELFF. In DNA, the CDR3 is TGCGCCAGCAGCTTGGATTACAGGGTAAACACCGGGGAGCTGTTTTTT.

This chain uses TRBV28 with TRBJ1-2, with 9 bases aligning to TRBD1. V lost 4 bases and J lost 0; bases outside the gene matches: 6. This CDR3 is built from 16 residues. Germline V gives CDR1 MDHEN, CDR2 SYDVKM. This chain's CDR3 is CASSSGTGKTNYGYTF. The CDR3 DNA is TGTGCCAGCAGTTCCGGGACAGGGAAAACTAACTATGGCTACACCTTC.

This chain joins TRBV28 and TRBJ1-4; TRBD1 might be the D (5 bases). CDR3 length: 14 amino acids. Deletions cut 6 bases from V and 7 bases from J, with 15 bases between. Per germline, CDR1 MDHEN and CDR2 SYDVKM. The CDR3 DNA follows: TGTGCCAGCAGCTCGACGACAGAGGGTGAAAAACTGTTTTTT. It specifies CASSSTTEGEKLFF.

The V gene is TRBV7-6, the J gene TRBJ2-2; tentative D call: TRBD1 (5 bases). Trimming left V 6 bases short and J 3 bases short, with 11 bases between. Germline-derived CDR1 and CDR2 are SGHVS and FNYEAQ. The CDR3 sequence is 14 residues long. The CDR3 DNA reads as TGTGCCAGCAGAGAACAGGAATACACCGGGGAGCTGTTTTTT. Amino acids: CASREQEYTGELFF.

The chain uses TRBV7-2 and TRBJ2-1; TRBD2 agrees at 9 bases. Germline values: CDR1 SGHTA, CDR2 FQGNSA. V was pared by 1 base and J by 2 bases, with 3 bases of the junction left unmatched. This CDR3 comprises 16 residues. CDR3 protein: CASSLVAGGPYNEQFF. In DNA form, the CDR3 reads TGTGCCAGCAGCTTAGTTGCGGGGGGGCCCTACAATGAGCAGTTCTTC. The full variable domain, in which reference TRBV7-2 and TRBJ2-1 provide the parts outside the CDR3, is GAGVSQSPSNKVTEKGKDVELRCDPISGHTALYWYRQSLGQGLEFLIYFQGNSAPDKSGLPSDRFSAERTGGSVSTLTIQRTQQEDSAVYLCASSLVAGGPYNEQFFGPGTRLTVL.

The CDR3 region is CASSERQGYEKLFF. CDR3 nucleotides: TGTGCCAGCAGTGAACGTCAGGGGTATGAAAAACTGTTTTTT. This sequence joins TRBV6-1 and TRBJ1-4; maybe TRBD1 (6 bases). This CDR3 is built from 14 residues. Germline V gene data show CDR1 as MNHNS and CDR2 as SASEGT. V was pared by 2 bases and J by 6 bases, with 10 bases between.

In nucleotides, the CDR3 is TGTGCCAGCAGCGGACAGGGTTATAGCAATCAGCCCCAGCATTTT. Amino acid sequence: CASSGQGYSNQPQHF. The rearrangement uses TRBV6-1 and TRBJ1-5, with TRBD1 matching over 8 bases. The CDR3 consists of 15 residues. Germline assignment: CDR1 MNHNS and CDR2 SASEGT. Germline trimming cut 6 bases from V and 0 bases from J; bases unmatched to any gene: 4.

In the case of this clone: Other nucleotide sequences from this sample produce the same CDR3. This rearrangement joins TRBV5-1 to TRBJ1-2; D possibly corresponds to TRBD1 (6 bases). V lost 0 bases, J lost 4 bases, and 13 bases lay in between. Germline lookup yields CDR1 SGHRS and CDR2 YFSETQ. The CDR3 is made up of 15 amino acids. The CDR3 DNA is TGCGCCAGCAGCTTGGGTCCGGGGGCTGGCTATGGCTACACCTTC. This translates into CASSLGPGAGYGYTF.

The chain carries TRBV12-5 and TRBJ2-5, with D possibly matching TRBD1 (5 bases). The V gene lost 9 bases and the J gene lost 4 bases, with 18 bases spanning the gap. Germline CDR1 and CDR2: LGHNT and FRNRAP. The CDR3 has 14 residues. The chain's CDR3 is CASSMSGNPETQYF. The CDR3 DNA reads as TGTGCTAGCAGCATGTCAGGGAACCCAGAGACCCAGTACTTC.

This clone was observed once. This sequence joins TRBV5-4 and TRBJ2-2; 9 bases match TRBD1. The germline V gene encodes CDR1 SGHNT and CDR2 YYREEE (reference sequence). V shed 4 bases and J 3 bases; nucleotides not matched to a gene: 7. This CDR3 has 16 residues. As DNA, the CDR3 is TGTGCCAGCAGCAAAGGACAGGGGCAGGACACCGGGGAGCTGTTTTTT. Translation: CASSKGQGQDTGELFF. The variable domain in full, with the rest retrieved from reference TRBV5-4 and TRBJ2-2, is ETGVTQSPTHLIKTRGQQVTLRCSSQSGHNTVSWYQQALGQGPQFIFQYYREEENGRGNFPPRFSGLQFPNYSSELNVNALELDDSALYLCASSKGQGQDTGELFFGEGSRLTVL.

The genes are TRBV19 and TRBJ2-2, with D possibly TRBD1 on 6 matching bases. V gave up 3 bases and J gave up 1 base, with 6 bases separating them. This CDR3 comprises 14 residues. Germline V gene data show CDR1 as LNHDA and CDR2 as SQIVND (reference sequence). The CDR3 nucleotides are TGTGCCAGTAGTATGGGACAGAACACCGGGGAGCTGTTTTTT. This sequence encodes CASSMGQNTGELFF.

The chain joins TRBV14 to TRBJ2-1; D is ambiguous. Germline V gene data show CDR1 as SGHDN and CDR2 as FVKESK. Trimming cost V 0 bases and J 11 bases, with 11 bases left between them. There are 13 residues in the CDR3. CDR3 amino acids: CASSQDTGLQQFF. The CDR3 region has the DNA TGTGCCAGCAGCCAAGATACGGGCCTTCAGCAGTTCTTC.

The chain employs TRBV6-5 and TRBJ1-3; 8 nucleotides line up with TRBD1. CDR1 and CDR2 from the germline V gene are MNHEY and SVGAGI. V gave up 6 bases and J gave up 2 bases; unmatched junction bases: 6. This CDR3 spans 15 amino acids. CDR3 region: CASRELDRAGNTIYF. As DNA, the CDR3 is TGTGCCAGCAGGGAACTGGACAGGGCTGGAAACACCATATATTTT.

This clone was found a few times. This rearrangement joins TRBV5-4 to TRBJ2-3; D is undetermined. V shed 0 bases and J shed 1 base, with 9 bases lying between them. This CDR3 contains 15 residues. Per the germline V gene, CDR1 is SGHNT and CDR2 is YYREEE (reference sequence). The chain's CDR3 is CASSLGLPGTDTQYF. CDR3 sequence (DNA): TGTGCCAGCAGCTTGGGACTGCCGGGCACAGATACGCAGTATTTT.

The chain combines TRBV2 with TRBJ2-4; D ambiguous. Per germline, CDR1 SNHLY and CDR2 FYNNEI. The CDR3 has 12 amino acids. V dropped 4 bases and J dropped 4 bases, with 5 bases sitting between them. The CDR3 spells CASSGRKNIQYF. In DNA form, the CDR3 reads TGTGCCAGCAGTGGACGGAAAAACATTCAGTACTTC.

This clone showed up just once. This chain joins TRBV19 and TRBJ1-5, with D tentatively TRBD1 (6 bases). V was trimmed by 3 bases and J by 0 bases, leaving 9 bases between them. Germline CDR1 is LNHDA and CDR2 is SQIVND (reference sequence). The CDR3 is 15 amino acids. The CDR3 region is CASSINRVSNQPQHF. In DNA, the CDR3 is TGTGCCAGTAGTATTAACAGGGTTAGCAATCAGCCCCAGCATTTT. Full variable domain (outside the CDR3, taken from reference TRBV19 and TRBJ1-5): DGGITQSPKYLFRKEGQNVTLSCEQNLNHDAMYWYRQDPGQGLRLIYYSQIVNDFQKGDIAEGYSVSREKKESFPLTVTSAQKNPTAFYLCASSINRVSNQPQHFGDGTRLSIL.

V usage is TRBV7-8 and J usage is TRBJ1-2; the D gene is possibly TRBD1 (5 bases). Germline lookup yields CDR1 SGHVS and CDR2 FQNEAQ. The length of the CDR3 is 18 residues. Trimming pared 6 bases from V and 0 bases from J, leaving 23 bases between. The CDR3 region is CASSPRQLNINSNYGYTF. The CDR3 DNA is TGTGCCAGCAGTCCTCGACAGTTAAACATCAATTCTAACTATGGCTACACCTTC.

The V and J genes are TRBV21-1 and TRBJ1-6. TRBV21-1 is classified as a pseudogene. The CDR3 loop spans 18 amino acids. DNA for the CDR3: TGTGCCAGCAGACCCGGGATCCACGTTCTAAACTATAATTCACCCCTCCACTTT. Its translation: CASRPGIHVLNYNSPLHF.

In this sample, this clone turned up a few times. The genes are TRBV6-5 and TRBJ2-7; a weak D match, TRBD1 (8 bases). The CDR3 length is 14 residues. V lost 8 bases, J lost 4 bases, and 18 bases lay in between. Germline V CDR1 and CDR2: MNHEY, SVGAGI. The CDR3 DNA reads as TGTGCCAGCGCGAAGAACAGGGGGGGGTACGAGCAGTACTTC. The encoded protein is CASAKNRGGYEQYF.

The chain employs TRBV2 and TRBJ1-1; 7 nucleotides match TRBD1. Germline assignment: CDR1 SNHLY and CDR2 FYNNEI. The CDR3 sequence is 13 residues long. Losses at the gene ends were 4 bases for V and 5 bases for J; bases not matched to a gene: 4. CDR3 sequence: CASSGQGSTEAFF. CDR3 bases: TGTGCCAGCAGTGGACAGGGATCGACTGAAGCTTTCTTT. Based on the CDR3 plus reference TRBV2 and TRBJ1-1, the full variable domain is EPEVTQTPSHQVTQMGQEVILRCVPISNHLYFYWYRQILGQKVEFLVSFYNNEISEKSEIFDDQFSVERPDGSNFTLKIRSTKLEDSAMYFCASSGQGSTEAFFGQGTRLTVV.

The chain employs TRBV6-4 and TRBJ1-2; D is undetermined. CDR3 length: 12 amino acids. Trimming pared 2 bases from V and 4 bases from J, leaving 5 bases between. Germline CDR1 MRHNA, CDR2 SNTAGT. The CDR3 loop is CASSDTFYGYTF. CDR3 bases: TGTGCCAGCAGTGACACGTTCTATGGCTACACCTTC.

On this clone: One end of the junction is discordant with germline, which a read error may explain. The chain's CDR3 is CTSSRLAGVQETQYF. Written as DNA, the CDR3 is TGTACCAGCAGTCGGCTAGCGGGGGTCCAAGAGACCCAGTACTTC. The rearrangement joins TRBV25-1 to TRBJ2-5; 10 bases match TRBD2. The germline CDR1 and CDR2 sequences are MGHDK and SYGVNS. This CDR3 has 15 residues.

CDR3 coding DNA: TGTGCCAGCAGCTTGGATTCCCCCGGCTACACCTTC. It encodes CASSLDSPGYTF. The chain couples TRBV7-4 to TRBJ1-2; D is ambiguous. The germline gives CDR1 SGHVT, CDR2 SQSDAQ. This CDR3 is 12 amino acids long. The V gene lost 3 bases and the J gene lost 8 bases, with 10 bases spanning the gap.

This clone was counted a single time. This chain links TRBV30 with TRBJ2-5, with TRBD1 matching 7 bases. Trimming removed 2 bases from V and 5 bases from J; junction bases left unmatched: 2. The CDR3 is made up of 12 amino acids. Germline assignment: CDR1 GTSNPN and CDR2 SVGIG (reference sequence). The CDR3 DNA sequence: TGTGCCTGGAGTACAGGGGCGGAGACCCAGTACTTC. It translates to CAWSTGAETQYF.

This clone was seen once. The chain couples TRBV4-1 to TRBJ2-5; TRBD2 aligns across 11 bases. J gave up 2 bases and V 1 base, and 0 bases lay outside the gene matches. Germline assignment: CDR1 MGHRA and CDR2 YSYEKL. The CDR3 has 15 residues. CDR3 nucleotide sequence: TGCGCCAGCAGCCAAGGGACTAGCGGGCAAGAGACCCAGTACTTC. Translated: CASSQGTSGQETQYF.